This TCR beta chain stems from a study of shared clonotypes between healthy human individuals. About the research overall: Per donor, three plates held CD4 naive cells, three held CD4 memory, two held CD8 naive and one held CD8 memory.

Germline V gives CDR1 PRHDT, CDR2 FYEKMQ (reference sequence). The CDR3 consists of 19 residues. Trimming pared 1 base from V and 0 bases from J, leaving 19 bases between. Assay used: immunoSEQ multiplex PCR; TCRdb lists only in-frame clones, some missing. The repertoire has nearly 1 million clones, approximately 76% of them found once; the top ten carry around 1.5%. The TCR was taken from a man aged 18 to 29 in good health. The specimen sequenced was memory CD4+ T cells sorted from blood. Subset noted: CD45RA-negative fraction. The rearrangement joins TRBV13 to TRBJ2-1; D not certain. The CDR3 protein is CASSLDRSRTASSYNEQFF. Here the CDR3 DNA reads TGTGCCAGCAGCTTAGATCGGAGCCGGACCGCAAGCTCCTACAATGAGCAGTTCTTC. The complete variable domain, with remaining parts taken from reference TRBV13 and TRBJ2-1, reads AAGVIQSPRHLIKEKRETATLKCYPIPRHDTVYWYQQGPGQDPQFLISFYEKMQSDKGSIPDRFSAQQFSDYHSELNMSSLELGDSALYFCASSLDRSRTASSYNEQFFGPGTRLTVL.